The 20 T cell receptor beta chains in this list originate from one sample, sequenced in a study of blood T cells in healthy people across ages. PCR was performed a second time for about 6 to 12 cycles using a sample-barcoded 5' primer and a J-beta primer mix. TCRdb reanalysed the 5' RACE reads using MiXCR and keeps one entry per CDR3 protein. The repertoire holds approximately 1,700,000 distinct CDR3 sequences, with approximately 39% as singletons. Sequencing was carried out using blood. All receptors come from a human donor in good health.

The V and J genes are TRBV7-6 and TRBJ2-3, with 12 positions matching TRBD2. This CDR3 spans 17 amino acids. Germline V gives CDR1 SGHVS, CDR2 FNYEAQ. V was pared by 4 bases and J by 4 bases, with 9 bases of the junction left unmatched. The chain's CDR3 is CASSSGTSGLMADTQYF. The CDR3 nucleotides read TGTGCCAGCAGCTCCGGGACTAGCGGGCTTATGGCAGATACGCAGTATTTT.

The chain carries TRBV29-1 and TRBJ2-2; TRBD2 matches 11 bases. The CDR3 is 14 residues long. Trimming cost V 6 bases and J 6 bases; bases outside gene matches: 6. Germline V gene lookup returns CDR1 SQVTM and CDR2 ANQGSEA. The CDR3 region is CSVVAGGDSGELFF. The CDR3 nucleotides are TGCAGCGTGGTAGCGGGGGGGGACTCCGGGGAGCTGTTTTTT.

This clonotype was detected only a few times. J is TRBJ1-2 and V is TRBV5-5; 7 positions match TRBD1. Unmatched junction bases numbered 16, after V lost 0 bases and J lost 5 bases. The CDR3 runs to 18 residues. CDR1 and CDR2 (germline): SGHKS, YYEKEE (reference sequence). The CDR3 nucleotides are TGTGCCAGCAGCTTGGTAGCGGGACAGCATACTTATACTTATGGCTACACCTTC. Its protein product is CASSLVAGQHTYTYGYTF.

A few counts support this clonotype. The chain combines TRBV28 with TRBJ1-5, with a possible D match to TRBD1 (6 bases). The CDR3 spans 12 residues. CDR1 and CDR2 from the germline V gene are MDHEN and SYDVKM. Trimming left V 5 bases short and J 9 bases short, with 11 bases between. CDR3 in DNA: TGTGCCAGCAGTGAACAGGGTCGGCCCCAGCATTTT. It specifies CASSEQGRPQHF.

This chain uses TRBV20-1 with TRBJ2-1; 13 bases agree with TRBD2. The CDR3 runs 16 residues. The trim removed 3 bases at V and 8 bases at J, leaving 10 bases unmatched. Germline V lookup: CDR1 DFQATT, CDR2 SNEGSKA (reference sequence). The CDR3 DNA sequence: TGCAGTGCTAGCGGCCCACTAGCGGGGGGGCCGGATGAGCAGTTCTTC. This codes for CSASGPLAGGPDEQFF.

The V call is TRBV6-5, the J call TRBJ2-5, with 13 bases matching TRBD2. V dropped 5 bases and J dropped 11; count of bases not matched to a gene: 14. This CDR3 contains 16 residues. Germline CDR1 MNHEY, CDR2 SVGAGI. The chain's CDR3 is CASSTWTSGSSREQYF. For the CDR3, the DNA is TGTGCCAGCAGTACCTGGACTAGCGGGAGTTCAAGGGAGCAGTACTTC.

The table lists this clonotype with a count of one. This chain links TRBV7-3 with TRBJ1-2, with D hard to call. CDR1 and CDR2 from the germline V gene are SGHTA and FQGTGA. This CDR3 spans 14 amino acids. With 5 bases removed from V and 4 bases from J, the gap between germline ends came to 14 bases. The CDR3 loop is CASSPGQRVYGYTF. As DNA, the CDR3 is TGTGCCAGCAGCCCCGGGCAGAGAGTCTATGGCTACACCTTC.

Only a few counts were recorded for this clonotype. The V and J genes are TRBV12-3 or TRBV12-4 and TRBJ1-1; possibly TRBD1 for D (5 bases). Trimming removed 3 bases at V and 5 bases at J, with 10 bases between. This CDR3 spans 13 amino acids. CDR3 protein: CASSLGRRTEAFF. For the CDR3, the DNA is TGTGCCAGCAGTTTGGGACGGCGGACTGAAGCTTTCTTT.

Regarding this clonotype: A junction boundary mismatches the germline segment, possibly from a read error. V and J are TRBV20-1 and TRBJ2-7, with D tentatively TRBD2 (6 bases). In germline, CDR1 is DFQATT, CDR2 SNEGSKA (reference sequence). This CDR3 has 14 residues. This chain's CDR3 is CSARASLGGDEQYF. The CDR3 coding sequence is TGCAGCGCTAGAGCCTCCCTGGGGGGAGACGAGCAGTACTTC.

There are a few counts of this clonotype. The chain couples TRBV6-2 or TRBV6-3 to TRBJ1-2; the D gene is possibly TRBD1 (5 bases). Per the germline V gene, CDR1 is MNHEY and CDR2 is SVGEGT. The CDR3 loop spans 17 amino acids. V gave up 0 bases and J gave up 4 bases, with 18 bases separating them. The chain's CDR3 is CASSYSNRGDGGYGYTF. Here the CDR3 DNA reads TGTGCCAGCAGTTACTCGAATAGGGGAGACGGCGGCTATGGCTACACCTTC.

This chain links TRBV7-2 with TRBJ2-7; 10 nucleotides align to TRBD2. The CDR3 consists of 16 residues. Germline V gene data show CDR1 as SGHTA and CDR2 as FQGNSA. Trimming cost V 2 bases and J 4 bases; bases outside gene matches: 8. The CDR3 bases are TGTGCCAGCAGCTTAAGCCGTCTAGCGGGGGAGTACGAGCAGTACTTC. It specifies CASSLSRLAGEYEQYF.

The rearrangement uses TRBV4-1 and TRBJ1-2; D unresolved. This CDR3 has 11 residues. V lost 5 bases to trimming and J lost 7 bases, with 8 bases between them. Germline V gene data show CDR1 as MGHRA and CDR2 as YSYEKL. The CDR3 DNA is TGCGCCAGCAGCGATGACGGTGGCTACACCTTC. It encodes CASSDDGGYTF.

This clonotype was seen many times. The J gene is TRBJ2-1, the V gene TRBV5-6; 10 nucleotides line up with TRBD2. Losses at the gene ends were 6 bases for V and 15 bases for J; bases not matched to a gene: 18. The CDR3 runs 15 residues. From germline, CDR1 is SGHDT and CDR2 YYEEEE. The CDR3 is CASTHHGEERGGTFF. In nucleotides, the CDR3 is TGTGCCAGCACCCACCATGGAGAGGAGCGGGGGGGTACGTTCTTC.

The chain joins TRBV6-6 to TRBJ2-3, with D possibly matching TRBD1 (6 bases). V dropped 6 bases and J dropped 4 bases, with 17 bases sitting between them. Germline CDR1 is MNHNY and CDR2 is SVGAGI (reference sequence). This CDR3 is 15 amino acids long. CDR3 in DNA: TGTGCCAGCAGCTCTCAGTGGGGGCGTGCAGATACGCAGTATTTT. It specifies CASSSQWGRADTQYF.

V is TRBV29-1 and J is TRBJ2-7, with TRBD1 as a possible D gene (7 bases). Germline V gene data show CDR1 as SQVTM and CDR2 as ANQGSEA. The CDR3 spans 18 residues. V was trimmed by 8 bases and J by 1 base, leaving 30 bases between them. The CDR3, as DNA: TGCAGCATCGGAGGGTATGGTTCGGGACAGCTGGGTTCCTACGAGCAGTACTTC. As protein: CSIGGYGSGQLGSYEQYF.

The chain joins TRBV18 to TRBJ1-2, with D possibly being TRBD1 (6 bases). V dropped 0 bases and J dropped 4 bases, with 12 bases sitting between them. Germline CDR1 KGHSH, CDR2 LQKENI. The CDR3 contains 15 residues. Here the CDR3 reads CASSPPTRGSYGYTF. The CDR3 bases are TGTGCCAGCTCACCACCAACCAGGGGTTCCTATGGCTACACCTTC.

The chain combines TRBV25-1 with TRBJ1-2; D unresolved. The CDR3 length is 15 residues. Germline V gene lookup returns CDR1 MGHDK and CDR2 SYGVNS. The germline V and J ends were trimmed by 2 bases and 6 bases, with 16 bases remaining between them. CDR3 residues: CASSEGLRGMHGYTF. The CDR3 DNA follows: TGTGCCAGCAGTGAAGGATTGAGAGGGATGCATGGCTACACCTTC.

This clonotype was observed a few times. The rearrangement links TRBV12-3 or TRBV12-4 to TRBJ2-2, with a weak D call TRBD2 (6 bases). V lost 7 bases, J lost 5 bases, and 11 bases lay in between. This CDR3 is 13 amino acids long. This CDR3 is CASNLAGTGELFF. The CDR3 DNA reads as TGTGCCAGCAATTTGGCGGGGACCGGGGAGCTGTTTTTT.

The genes are TRBV7-2 and TRBJ1-2; 7 nucleotides agree with TRBD1. Germline CDR1 SGHTA, CDR2 FQGNSA. CDR3 length: 16 residues. V was pared by 0 bases and J by 3 bases, with 7 bases of the junction left unmatched. This CDR3 reads CASSLAIAGTDYGYTF. The CDR3 nucleotides are TGTGCCAGCAGCTTAGCCATCGCCGGGACAGACTATGGCTACACCTTC.

There are a few counts of this clonotype. The V call is TRBV5-1, the J call TRBJ1-6; tentative D call: TRBD1 (6 bases). The V end was cut by 5 bases, the J end by 8 bases, with 11 bases between. The CDR3 is 13 residues long. Germline values: CDR1 SGHRS, CDR2 YFSETQ. CDR3 protein: CASRQGPDSPLHF. CDR3 bases: TGCGCCAGCAGGCAGGGGCCCGATTCACCCCTCCACTTT.